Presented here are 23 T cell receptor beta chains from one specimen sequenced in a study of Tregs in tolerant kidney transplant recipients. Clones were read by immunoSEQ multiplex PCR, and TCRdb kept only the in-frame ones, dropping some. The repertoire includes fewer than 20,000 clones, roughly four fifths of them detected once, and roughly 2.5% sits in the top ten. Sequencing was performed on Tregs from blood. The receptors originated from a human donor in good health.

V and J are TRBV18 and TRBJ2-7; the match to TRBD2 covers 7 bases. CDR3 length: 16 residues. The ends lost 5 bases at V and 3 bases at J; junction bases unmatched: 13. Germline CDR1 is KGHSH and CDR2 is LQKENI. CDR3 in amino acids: CASSSGASGNRYEQYF. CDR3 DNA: TGTGCCAGCTCATCAGGCGCCAGCGGGAACCGCTACGAGCAGTACTTC.

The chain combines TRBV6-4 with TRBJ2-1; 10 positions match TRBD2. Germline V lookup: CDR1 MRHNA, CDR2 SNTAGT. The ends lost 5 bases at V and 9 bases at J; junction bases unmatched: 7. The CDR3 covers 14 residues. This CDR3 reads CASSHLAGEGEQFF. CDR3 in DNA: TGTGCCAGCAGTCATCTAGCGGGAGAGGGTGAGCAGTTCTTC.

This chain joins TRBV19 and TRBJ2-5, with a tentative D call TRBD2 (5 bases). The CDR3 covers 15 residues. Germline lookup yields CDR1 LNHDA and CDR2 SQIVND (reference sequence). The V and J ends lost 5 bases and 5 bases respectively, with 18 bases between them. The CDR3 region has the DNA TGTGCCAGTAGTCCCAACCCGGGGATCGCGGAGACCCAGTACTTC. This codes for CASSPNPGIAETQYF.

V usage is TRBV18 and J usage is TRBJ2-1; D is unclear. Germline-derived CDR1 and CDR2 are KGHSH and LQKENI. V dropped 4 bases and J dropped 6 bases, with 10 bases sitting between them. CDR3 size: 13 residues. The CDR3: CASSRLTFNEQFF. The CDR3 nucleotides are TGTGCCAGCTCACGACTCACCTTCAATGAGCAGTTCTTC.

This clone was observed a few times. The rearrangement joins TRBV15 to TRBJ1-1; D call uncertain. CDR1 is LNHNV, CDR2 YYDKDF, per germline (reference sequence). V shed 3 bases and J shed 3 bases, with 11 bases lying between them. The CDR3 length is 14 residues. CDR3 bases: TGTGCCACCAGCAGTCAAAGGGAGGACACTGAAGCTTTCTTT. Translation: CATSSQREDTEAFF.

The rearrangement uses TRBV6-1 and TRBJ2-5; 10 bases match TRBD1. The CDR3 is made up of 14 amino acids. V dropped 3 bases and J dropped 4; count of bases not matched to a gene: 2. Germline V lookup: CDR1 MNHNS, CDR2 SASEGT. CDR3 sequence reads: CASSDGQGGETQYF. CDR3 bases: TGTGCCAGCAGTGACGGACAGGGGGGAGAGACCCAGTACTTC.

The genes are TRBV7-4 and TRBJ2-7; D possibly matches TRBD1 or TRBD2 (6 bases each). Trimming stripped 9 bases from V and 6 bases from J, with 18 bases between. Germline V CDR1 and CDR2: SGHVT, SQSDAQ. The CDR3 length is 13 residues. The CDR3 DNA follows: TGTGCCAGTCTCCCCCCTGGGGGGCCCGAGCAGTACTTC. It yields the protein CASLPPGGPEQYF.

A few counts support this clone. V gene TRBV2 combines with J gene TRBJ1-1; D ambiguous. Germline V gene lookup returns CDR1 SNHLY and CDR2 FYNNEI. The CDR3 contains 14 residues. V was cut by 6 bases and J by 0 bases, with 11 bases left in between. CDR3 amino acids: CASREDRMNTEAFF. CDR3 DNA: TGTGCCAGCAGGGAGGACCGTATGAACACTGAAGCTTTCTTT. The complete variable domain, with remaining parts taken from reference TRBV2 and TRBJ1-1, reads EPEVTQTPSHQVTQMGQEVILRCVPISNHLYFYWYRQILGQKVEFLVSFYNNEISEKSEIFDDQFSVERPDGSNFTLKIRSTKLEDSAMYFCASREDRMNTEAFFGQGTRLTVV.

The DNA for the CDR3 is TGCGCCAGCAGCTTGCGCACAGGGGCCTTTAACTATGGCTACACCTTC. It encodes CASSLRTGAFNYGYTF. The gene calls are TRBV5-1 and TRBJ1-2; 7 bases align to TRBD1. The CDR3 spans 16 residues. Per germline, CDR1 SGHRS and CDR2 YFSETQ. The junction had 7 bases not matched to a gene; V was cut back by 1 base and J by 1 base. The whole variable domain, filled in from reference TRBV5-1 and TRBJ1-2, reads KAGVTQTPRYLIKTRGQQVTLSCSPISGHRSVSWYQQTPGQGLQFLFEYFSETQRNKGNFPGRFSGRQFSNSRSEMNVSTLELGDSALYLCASSLRTGAFNYGYTFGSGTRLTVV.

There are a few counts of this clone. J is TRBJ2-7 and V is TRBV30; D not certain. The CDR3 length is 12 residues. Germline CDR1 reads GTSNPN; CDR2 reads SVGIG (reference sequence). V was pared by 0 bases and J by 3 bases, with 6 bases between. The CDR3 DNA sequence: TGTGCCTGGAGTGTAGGAGTCTACGAGCAGTACTTC. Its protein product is CAWSVGVYEQYF.

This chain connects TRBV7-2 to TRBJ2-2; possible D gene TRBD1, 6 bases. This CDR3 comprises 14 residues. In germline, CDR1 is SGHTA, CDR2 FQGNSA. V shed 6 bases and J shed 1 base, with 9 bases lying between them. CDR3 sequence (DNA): TGTGCCAGCAGTCCACAGGGGAACACCGGGGAGCTGTTTTTT. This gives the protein CASSPQGNTGELFF.

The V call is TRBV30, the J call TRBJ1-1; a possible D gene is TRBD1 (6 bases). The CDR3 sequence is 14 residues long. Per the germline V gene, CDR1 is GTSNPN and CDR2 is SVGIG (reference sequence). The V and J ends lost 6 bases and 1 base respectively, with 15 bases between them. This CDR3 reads CACFSGARNTEAFF. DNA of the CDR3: TGTGCCTGTTTCTCGGGGGCCCGGAACACTGAAGCTTTCTTT. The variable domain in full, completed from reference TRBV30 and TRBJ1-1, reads SQTIHQWPATLVQPVGSPLSLECTVEGTSNPNLYWYRQAAGRGLQLLFYSVGIGQISSEVPQNLSASRPQDRQFILSSKKLLLSDSGFYLCACFSGARNTEAFFGQGTRLTVV.

The CDR3 region has the DNA TGTGCCAGCAGACCGACAGGGGGGGATGAAAAACTGTTTTTT. This encodes CASRPTGGDEKLFF. The rearrangement joins TRBV6-5 to TRBJ1-4; 9 bases match TRBD1. The junction had 5 bases not matched to a gene; V was cut back by 6 bases and J by 6 bases. CDR3 length equals 14 residues. Germline V lookup: CDR1 MNHEY, CDR2 SVGAGI.

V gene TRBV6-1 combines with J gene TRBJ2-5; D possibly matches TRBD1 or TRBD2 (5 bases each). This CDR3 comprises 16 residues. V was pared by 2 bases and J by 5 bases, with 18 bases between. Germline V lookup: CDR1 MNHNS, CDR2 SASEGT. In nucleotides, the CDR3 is TGTGCCAGCAGTGAAATGATGGGGCCCTGGGGGGAGACCCAGTACTTC. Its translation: CASSEMMGPWGETQYF.

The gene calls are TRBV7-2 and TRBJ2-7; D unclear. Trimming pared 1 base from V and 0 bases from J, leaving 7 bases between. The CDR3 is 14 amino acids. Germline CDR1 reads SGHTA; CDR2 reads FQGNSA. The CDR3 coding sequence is TGTGCCAGCAGCTTAGGTATTTTCTCCTACGAGCAGTACTTC. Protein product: CASSLGIFSYEQYF.

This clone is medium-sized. This CDR3 is CATRVNRGTEAFF. The CDR3, as DNA: TGTGCTACAAGGGTGAACCGGGGTACTGAAGCTTTCTTT. V gene TRBV6-5 combines with J gene TRBJ1-1; D gene uncertain. Germline loops: CDR1 MNHEY, CDR2 SVGAGI. This CDR3 has 13 amino acids.

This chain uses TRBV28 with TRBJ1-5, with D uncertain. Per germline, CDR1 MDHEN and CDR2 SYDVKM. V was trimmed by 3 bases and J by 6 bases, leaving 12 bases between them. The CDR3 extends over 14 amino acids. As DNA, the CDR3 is TGTGCCAGCAGTTTTGCGGGAAACGGTCAGCCCCAGCATTTT. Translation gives CASSFAGNGQPQHF.

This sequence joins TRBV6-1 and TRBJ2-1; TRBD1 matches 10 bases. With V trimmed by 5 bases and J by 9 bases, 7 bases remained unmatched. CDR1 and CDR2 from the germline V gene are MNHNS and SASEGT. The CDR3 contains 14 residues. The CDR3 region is CASSPGTGESEQFF. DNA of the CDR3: TGTGCCAGCAGTCCCGGGACAGGGGAGAGTGAGCAGTTCTTC.

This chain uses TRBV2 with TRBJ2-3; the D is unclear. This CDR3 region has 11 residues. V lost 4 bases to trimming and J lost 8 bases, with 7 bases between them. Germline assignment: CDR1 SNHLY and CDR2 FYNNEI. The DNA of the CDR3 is TGTGCCAGCAGTGTCGTGGGTACGCAGTATTTT. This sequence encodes CASSVVGTQYF.

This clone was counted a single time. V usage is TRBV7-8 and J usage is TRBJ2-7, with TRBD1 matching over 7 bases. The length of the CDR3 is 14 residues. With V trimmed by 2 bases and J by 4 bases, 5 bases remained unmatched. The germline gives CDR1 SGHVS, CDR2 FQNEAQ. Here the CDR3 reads CASSLLNRGYEQYF. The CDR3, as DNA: TGTGCCAGCAGCTTATTGAACAGGGGTTACGAGCAGTACTTC.

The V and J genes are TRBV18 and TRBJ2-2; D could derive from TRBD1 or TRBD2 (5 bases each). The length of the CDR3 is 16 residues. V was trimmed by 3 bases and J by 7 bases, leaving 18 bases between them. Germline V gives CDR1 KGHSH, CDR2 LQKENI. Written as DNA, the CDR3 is TGTGCCAGCTCACCCTACTCCGGGACGAAGGACGGGGAGCTGTTTTTT. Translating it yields CASSPYSGTKDGELFF.

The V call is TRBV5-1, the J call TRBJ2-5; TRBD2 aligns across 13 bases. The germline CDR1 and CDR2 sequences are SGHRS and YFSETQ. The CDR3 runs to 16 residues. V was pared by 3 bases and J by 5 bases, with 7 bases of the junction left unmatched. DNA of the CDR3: TGCGCCAGCAGCTGGGGGACTAGCGGGGTGCTGGAGACCCAGTACTTC. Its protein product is CASSWGTSGVLETQYF.

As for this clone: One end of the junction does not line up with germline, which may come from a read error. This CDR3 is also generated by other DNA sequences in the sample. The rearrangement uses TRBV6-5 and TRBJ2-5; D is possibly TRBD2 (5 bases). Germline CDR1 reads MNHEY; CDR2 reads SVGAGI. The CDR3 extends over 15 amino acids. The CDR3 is CASSPREDNQETQYF. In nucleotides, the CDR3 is TGTGCCAGCTCCCCCCGGGAAGACAACCAAGAGACTCAGTACTTC.